Below, 11 T cell receptor beta chains from the same sample are listed, as sequenced in a study of T cells in Graves' hyperthyroidism and ophthalmopathy. TCR beta CDR3 regions were amplified from RNA transcripts. The study used the HTBI primer set for a first-round RT-PCR of the TCR CDR3. TCRdb re-called the multiplex PCR reads through MiXCR, storing one row per CDR3 protein. The table lists about 720,000 distinct CDR3 sequences, about 16% of them singletons. Material for sequencing was blood. The receptors were gathered from a man aged 18 to 30 with Graves' hyperthyroidism.

This clonotype was seen many times. The J gene is TRBJ1-4, the V gene TRBV30; weak D call: TRBD1 (6 bases). CDR3 length equals 12 residues. Germline values: CDR1 GTSNPN, CDR2 SVGIG (reference sequence). The V and J ends lost 8 bases and 7 bases respectively, with 14 bases between them. CDR3 sequence: CAHLRGGEKLFF. The CDR3 nucleotides are TGTGCCCATCTGAGGGGGGGTGAAAAACTGTTTTTT.

The chain uses TRBV29-1 and TRBJ2-2, with D perhaps TRBD1 (5 bases). Germline V gene data show CDR1 as SQVTM and CDR2 as ANQGSEA. Trimming pared 5 bases from V and 1 base from J, leaving 11 bases between. The CDR3 spans 14 residues. The DNA for the CDR3 is TGCAGCGTTAGGGGCCAGGAGAACACCGGGGAGCTGTTTTTT. Its translation: CSVRGQENTGELFF.

This clonotype was seen more than once but under ten times. The rearrangement uses TRBV27 and TRBJ2-5; possible D gene TRBD1, 5 bases. The germline CDR1 and CDR2 sequences are MNHEY and SMNVEV (reference sequence). The CDR3 runs 16 residues. The V gene lost 2 bases and the J gene lost 5 bases, with 18 bases spanning the gap. This CDR3 is CASSLGNRGGLETQYF. The CDR3 DNA follows: TGTGCCAGCAGTTTAGGAAATAGGGGTGGCTTGGAGACCCAGTACTTC.

A few counts support this clonotype. This chain connects TRBV19 to TRBJ2-1; TRBD1 agrees at 11 bases. The CDR3 sequence is 17 residues long. Germline lookup yields CDR1 LNHDA and CDR2 SQIVND (reference sequence). V dropped 6 bases and J dropped 6; count of bases not matched to a gene: 13. The CDR3 nucleotides read TGTGCCAGTAGGCGGACAGGGGGCTTAGTAGCGGCCAATGAGCAGTTCTTC. Translating it yields CASRRTGGLVAANEQFF.

This sequence joins TRBV4-2 and TRBJ1-5; possible D gene TRBD1, 5 bases. The CDR3 contains 15 residues. V gave up 4 bases and J gave up 0 bases, with 10 bases separating them. Germline values: CDR1 LGHNA, CDR2 YNFKEQ. The CDR3 coding sequence is TGTGCCAGCAGCCCCCTTGACAGTAGCAATCAGCCCCAGCATTTT. It translates to CASSPLDSSNQPQHF.

This clonotype was picked up many times. The V and J genes are TRBV27 and TRBJ2-1; the match to TRBD2 covers 10 bases. The CDR3 length is 15 residues. CDR1 and CDR2 from the germline V gene are MNHEY and SMNVEV (reference sequence). J was trimmed by 7 bases and V by 5 bases; bases with no gene match: 8. The DNA of the CDR3 is TGTGCCAGCAGTAGGCCCCAGCGGGAGGGAAATGAGCAGTTCTTC. Translated, it gives CASSRPQREGNEQFF.

The V and J genes are TRBV6-1 and TRBJ1-1; D unclear. The CDR3 is 13 amino acids. Trimming removed 3 bases at V and 4 bases at J, with 9 bases between. CDR1 is MNHNS, CDR2 SASEGT, per germline. This chain's CDR3 is CASSDLVSTEAFF. Written as DNA, the CDR3 is TGTGCCAGCAGTGACTTGGTGTCCACTGAAGCTTTCTTT.

In its sample, this clonotype was seen many times. V usage is TRBV28 and J usage is TRBJ2-7; possible D gene TRBD1, 5 bases. The CDR3 covers 14 residues. Germline loops: CDR1 MDHEN, CDR2 SYDVKM. Trimming cost V 3 bases and J 2 bases, with 11 bases left between them. The DNA for the CDR3 is TGTGCCAGCAGTTTGAGACAGACCGCCTACGAGCAGTACTTC. This translates into CASSLRQTAYEQYF.

This clonotype appeared many times. One end of the junction varies from germline; a read error may be responsible. V gene TRBV12-3 or TRBV12-4 combines with J gene TRBJ2-2, with a weak D call TRBD1 (5 bases). The CDR3 spans 13 residues. CDR3 sequence reads: CAGRVSDTGELFF. The DNA for the CDR3 is TGTGCCGGCAGGGTCTCGGACACCGGGGAGCTGTTTTTT.

Comments on this clonotype: A much more abundant neighbour one base away suggests this may be a read error. This chain joins TRBV19 and TRBJ2-1; D remains unclear. The CDR3 spans 14 residues. From germline, CDR1 is LNHDA and CDR2 SQIVND (reference sequence). The ends were cut back, 8 bases at V and 10 bases at J, with 21 bases in the middle. DNA of the CDR3: TGTGCCAGTCAGACTGGACCGAACTCCTACGAGCAGTTCTTC. As protein: CASQTGPNSYEQFF.

The V gene is TRBV20-1, the J gene TRBJ2-7, with 9 bases matching TRBD1. Germline-derived CDR1 and CDR2 are DFQATT and SNEGSKA (reference sequence). The CDR3 has 15 amino acids. Unmatched junction bases numbered 6, after V lost 0 bases and J lost 3 bases. The DNA of the CDR3 is TGCAGTGCTAGAGACCGGCGACAGGGGGTCTACGAGCAGTACTTC. Translating gives CSARDRRQGVYEQYF.